These 7 T cell receptor beta chains came from one sample sequenced in a study of blood T cells in healthy people across ages (dated by TCRdb to the mid-2010s). To prepare the library, 5' RACE was applied. TCRdb lists the instrument as Illumina HiSeq 2500. A second PCR of roughly 7 to 11 cycles was performed with a sample-barcoded 5' primer and a J-beta primer mix. TCRdb trimmed public reads at Q25 via fastp, called clones via MiXCR and kept in-frame beta chains. Entries are consolidated by CDR3 protein sequence, retaining the most common genes and DNA. For this sample the table gives some 760,000 distinct CDR3 sequences, of which 20% to 25% were detected only once. 9.4% of the sample goes to the ten largest clones. The sample was also reused in another study, on T cells of mothers and their children.

The sequenced material came from blood. Every receptor here comes from a boy younger than 18 in good health.

The sample holds a few counts of this clonotype. V is TRBV20-1 and J is TRBJ1-4; the D gene is possibly TRBD1 (5 bases). The CDR3 sequence is 15 residues long. Germline values: CDR1 DFQATT, CDR2 SNEGSKA (reference sequence). V lost 1 base, J lost 1 base, and 10 bases lay in between. The CDR3 protein is CSARASGGTNEKLFF. The CDR3 DNA reads as TGCAGTGCTAGAGCTAGTGGGGGAACTAATGAAAAACTGTTTTTT.

In its sample, this clonotype was seen a few times. This chain joins TRBV2 and TRBJ2-5; D remains unclear. Gene TRBJ2-7 matches the end of the DNA better, so the J call may be wrong. The CDR3 runs 11 residues. Germline values: CDR1 SNHLY, CDR2 FYNNEI. This CDR3 reads CASSETNEQYF. The CDR3 DNA is TGTGCCAGCAGTGAAACCAACGAGCAGTACTTC.

DNA for the CDR3: TGTGCCATCAAGGGTATACTACAGGGGCCCGGACTAGCGGGGGGCCAAGAGACCCAGTACTTC. It is translated as CAIKGILQGPGLAGGQETQYF. This chain connects TRBV10-3 to TRBJ2-5, with TRBD2 identical over 14 bases. J gave up 1 base and V 7 bases, and 20 bases lay outside the gene matches. Germline V CDR1 and CDR2: ENHRY, SYGVKD. CDR3 size: 21 residues.

Only a few counts were recorded for this clonotype. The chain has TRBV15 and TRBJ2-3; D possibly uses TRBD1 or TRBD2 (5 bases each). Per the germline V gene, CDR1 is LNHNV and CDR2 is YYDKDF (reference sequence). Trimming stripped 0 bases from V and 1 base from J, with 11 bases between. This CDR3 comprises 16 residues. This CDR3 reads CATSRERDRGTDTQYF. For the CDR3, the DNA is TGTGCCACCAGCAGAGAAAGGGACCGGGGCACAGATACGCAGTATTTT.

The count of this clonotype is one. This chain links TRBV28 with TRBJ1-2, with D perhaps TRBD1 (5 bases). The CDR3 consists of 12 residues. Germline V gene lookup returns CDR1 MDHEN and CDR2 SYDVKM. The germline V and J ends were trimmed by 9 bases and 8 bases, with 16 bases remaining between them. The CDR3, as DNA: TGTGCCAGTGAAGGAGCAGGGTACGGCTACACCTTC. Translation gives CASEGAGYGYTF.

This chain's CDR3 is CSVDSGSDYGEQYF. The CDR3 coding sequence is TGCAGCGTTGACTCTGGGAGCGATTATGGCGAGCAGTACTTC. The rearrangement links TRBV29-1 to TRBJ2-7; a weak D match, TRBD2 (5 bases). V lost 3 bases and J 6 bases, leaving 18 bases between the germline ends. The germline CDR1 and CDR2 sequences are SQVTM and ANQGSEA. The CDR3 runs 14 residues.

V is TRBV2 and J is TRBJ2-6; D could derive from TRBD1 or TRBD2 (5 bases each). This CDR3 is built from 18 residues. V was cut by 8 bases and J by 0 bases, with 20 bases left in between. Per germline, CDR1 SNHLY and CDR2 FYNNEI. CDR3 nucleotide sequence: TGTGCCAGCGGAGATTTTCGGGACGCAAGCTCTGGGGCCAACGTCCTGACTTTC. Translated: CASGDFRDASSGANVLTF. Based on the CDR3 plus reference TRBV2 and TRBJ2-6, the full variable domain is EPEVTQTPSHQVTQMGQEVILRCVPISNHLYFYWYRQILGQKVEFLVSFYNNEISEKSEIFDDQFSVERPDGSNFTLKIRSTKLEDSAMYFCASGDFRDASSGANVLTFGAGSRLTVL.